The 20 T cell receptor beta chains given below trace back to one sample, sequenced in a study of regulatory T cells in long-lasting Graves disease. Time point meaning: newly diagnosed GD, antithyroid drugs for less than 3 months. PBMC-derived RNA was used for the TCR library. Both iRepertoire HTBI primers and Arm-PCR of CDR3 regions were used to build the TCR beta libraries. TCRdb independently ran MiXCR on the multiplex PCR reads; one entry per CDR3 protein. The sample records about 530,000 distinct CDR3 sequences, 15% to 20% being singletons. A further study also used this sample, focusing on T cells in Graves' hyperthyroidism and ophthalmopathy.

This material consisted of peripheral blood mononuclear cells (PBMCs), taken at new diagnosis, from a patient treated with antithyroid drugs. All receptors come from a middle-aged woman with Graves disease.

This clonotype was seen many times. The V and J genes are TRBV11-2 and TRBJ2-2; D uncertain. The CDR3 runs to 16 residues. With 2 bases removed from V and 1 base from J, the gap between germline ends came to 11 bases. Germline CDR1 SGHAT, CDR2 FQNNGV. CDR3 residues: CASSLRPQQNTGELFF. The DNA for the CDR3 is TGTGCCAGCAGCTTAAGGCCCCAACAGAACACCGGGGAGCTGTTTTTT. Drawing the rest from reference TRBV11-2 and TRBJ2-2, the complete variable domain is EAGVAQSPRYKIIEKRQSVAFWCNPISGHATLYWYQQILGQGPKLLIQFQNNGVVDDSQLPKDRFSAERLKGVDSTLKIQPAKLEDSAVYLCASSLRPQQNTGELFFGEGSRLTVL.

The table lists this clonotype with a few counts. Mismatch with germline at one junction end may stem from a read error. J is TRBJ1-5 and V is TRBV12-3 or TRBV12-4, with 9 bases identical to TRBD1. This CDR3 contains 14 residues. The CDR3 nucleotides read TGTGCCGGCAGTGGGGGGACAGGGAGTCAGCCCCAGCATTTT. It specifies CAGSGGTGSQPQHF.

This clonotype showed up just a few times. The rearrangement joins TRBV18 to TRBJ2-5; 8 bases fit TRBD1. The V gene's germline CDR1 is KGHSH and CDR2 LQKENI. J was trimmed by 5 bases and V by 1 base; bases with no gene match: 9. The CDR3 has 16 amino acids. Here the CDR3 DNA reads TGTGCCAGCTCACCACTAACAGGGGGGATTCAGGAGACCCAGTACTTC. Amino acids: CASSPLTGGIQETQYF.

The sample holds a few counts of this clonotype. This chain links TRBV19 with TRBJ1-5, with TRBD1 as a possible D gene (6 bases). This CDR3 has 14 residues. Trimming removed 2 bases from V and 9 bases from J, with 14 bases in between. Germline V CDR1 and CDR2: LNHDA, SQIVND (reference sequence). The CDR3 here is CASSIPGPGAPQHF. CDR3 bases: TGTGCCAGTAGTATACCGGGCCCGGGGGCGCCCCAGCATTTT.

This clonotype was seen repeatedly, ten times or more. The rearrangement uses TRBV29-1 and TRBJ2-3, with D perhaps TRBD1 (6 bases). Trimming shortened V by 6 bases and J by 2 bases, and 12 bases separated the two germline ends. The CDR3 length is 13 residues. Germline loops: CDR1 SQVTM, CDR2 ANQGSEA. CDR3 sequence: CSVRDTYTDTQYF. The CDR3, as DNA: TGCAGCGTAAGGGACACCTACACAGATACGCAGTATTTT.

In this sample, this clonotype turned up a few times. The chain couples TRBV19 to TRBJ1-2, with D possibly matching TRBD1 (6 bases). V dropped 3 bases and J dropped 0 bases, with 17 bases sitting between them. The CDR3 sequence is 17 residues long. Germline CDR1 is LNHDA and CDR2 is SQIVND (reference sequence). CDR3 nucleotides: TGTGCCAGTAGTATTCGACAGGCCTTTACGACTAACTATGGCTACACCTTC. It translates to CASSIRQAFTTNYGYTF.

CDR3 in DNA: TGTGCCAGTACCCCAGGGAGCAGGGGGCAAAGCAATCAGCCCCAGCATTTT. It specifies CASTPGSRGQSNQPQHF. The chain recombines TRBV19 with TRBJ1-5; TRBD1 matches at 8 bases. With V trimmed by 7 bases and J by 1 base, 12 bases remained unmatched. The CDR3 has 17 residues. Germline CDR1 is LNHDA and CDR2 is SQIVND (reference sequence).

This clonotype was observed many times. This rearrangement joins TRBV7-2 to TRBJ1-5, with D hard to call. The V and J ends lost 1 base and 0 bases respectively, with 7 bases between them. The CDR3 runs to 15 residues. Germline lookup yields CDR1 SGHTA and CDR2 FQGNSA. CDR3 sequence reads: CASSLVPNSNQPQHF. The CDR3 region has the DNA TGTGCCAGCAGCTTAGTCCCAAATAGCAATCAGCCCCAGCATTTT.

This clonotype was seen repeatedly, ten times or more. The J gene is TRBJ2-7, the V gene TRBV20-1, with D possibly TRBD1 on 5 matching bases. This CDR3 region has 13 residues. Looked up from germline, CDR1 is DFQATT and CDR2 is SNEGSKA (reference sequence). The germline V and J ends were trimmed by 5 bases and 0 bases, with 11 bases remaining between them. The CDR3 DNA reads as TGCAGTGCTGATCACAGGATCTCCTACGAGCAGTACTTC. This gives the protein CSADHRISYEQYF.

This sequence joins TRBV12-3 or TRBV12-4 and TRBJ2-1; D is unresolved. The CDR3 extends over 15 amino acids. V was pared by 5 bases and J by 4 bases, with 15 bases between. The CDR3 region is CASSAIARNYNEQFF. The CDR3 nucleotides are TGTGCCAGCAGTGCCATTGCCCGGAATTACAATGAGCAGTTCTTC.

J is TRBJ2-7 and V is TRBV15, with 9 bases lining up with TRBD1. With V trimmed by 2 bases and J by 13 bases, 15 bases remained unmatched. This CDR3 is 15 amino acids long. Germline values: CDR1 LNHNV, CDR2 YYDKDF (reference sequence). This CDR3 reads CATSRSGQGPGPLYF. The CDR3 DNA reads TGTGCCACCAGCAGATCGGGACAGGGCCCTGGACCCTTATACTTC.

The chain joins TRBV19 to TRBJ1-2; 9 nucleotides match TRBD1. The germline V gene has CDR1 LNHDA and CDR2 SQIVND (reference sequence). CDR3 length equals 15 residues. J lost 1 base, V lost 5 bases, and 5 bases had no gene match. This CDR3 reads CASSPGQGYNYGYTF. The CDR3 DNA is TGTGCCAGTAGTCCGGGACAGGGATATAACTATGGCTACACCTTC.

This clonotype was seen repeatedly, ten times or more. This rearrangement joins TRBV13 to TRBJ2-1; TRBD1 agrees at 7 bases. The CDR3 has 14 amino acids. Germline-derived CDR1 and CDR2 are PRHDT and FYEKMQ (reference sequence). Trimming took 6 bases from V and 3 from J; bases not matched to a gene: 5. The CDR3 region has the DNA TGTGCCAGCAGTCACGACAGGGACTACAATGAGCAGTTCTTC. This codes for CASSHDRDYNEQFF.

This clonotype was found many times. This chain joins TRBV3-1 and TRBJ2-1; TRBD1 agrees at 8 bases. The CDR3 runs to 14 residues. Germline values: CDR1 LGHDT, CDR2 YNNKEL (reference sequence). V was pared by 4 bases and J by 9 bases, with 8 bases of the junction left unmatched. The CDR3 sequence: CASSLDRGRGEQFF. The DNA of the CDR3 is TGTGCCAGCAGCCTTGACAGGGGTAGGGGTGAGCAGTTCTTC.

The CDR3 DNA is TGTGCCAGTACCCCCGGACAGGGGGCCAAGTCTGGGGAGCTGTTTTTT. It specifies CASTPGQGAKSGELFF. V gene TRBV19 combines with J gene TRBJ2-2, with 11 bases aligning to TRBD1. Germline assignment: CDR1 LNHDA and CDR2 SQIVND (reference sequence). This CDR3 contains 16 residues. V was clipped by 7 bases and J by 8 bases; unmatched bases: 12.

This rearrangement joins TRBV9 to TRBJ2-3; 14 bases line up with TRBD2. The CDR3 length is 15 residues. Losses at the gene ends were 2 bases for V and 5 bases for J; bases not matched to a gene: 1. Germline loops: CDR1 SGDLS, CDR2 YYNGEE. DNA of the CDR3: TGTGCCAGCAGCGTGACTAGCGGGGGGGTAGATACGCAGTATTTT. Translated, it gives CASSVTSGGVDTQYF.

This clonotype has at least ten counts. For the CDR3, the DNA is TGTGCCAGCAGTAGACAGGGCGGCACTGAAGCTTTCTTT. It encodes CASSRQGGTEAFF. The rearrangement uses TRBV27 and TRBJ1-1, with 7 bases lining up with TRBD1. The V segment lost 5 bases and the J segment 4 bases; nucleotides outside the gene matches: 4. Germline V CDR1 and CDR2: MNHEY, SMNVEV (reference sequence). The CDR3 runs 13 residues.

This sequence joins TRBV5-1 and TRBJ2-2; D gene uncertain. Germline CDR1 SGHRS, CDR2 YFSETQ. The CDR3 sequence is 15 residues long. The V and J ends lost 2 bases and 4 bases respectively, with 12 bases between them. DNA of the CDR3: TGCGCCAGCAGCTTAGTATCCGCGAGCACCGGGGAGCTGTTTTTT. This sequence encodes CASSLVSASTGELFF. The whole variable domain, remainder taken from reference TRBV5-1 and TRBJ2-2, is KAGVTQTPRYLIKTRGQQVTLSCSPISGHRSVSWYQQTPGQGLQFLFEYFSETQRNKGNFPGRFSGRQFSNSRSEMNVSTLELGDSALYLCASSLVSASTGELFFGEGSRLTVL.

This clonotype was seen ten or more times. V usage is TRBV7-8 and J usage is TRBJ1-4, with a weak D call TRBD1 (6 bases). This CDR3 spans 12 amino acids. Per germline, CDR1 SGHVS and CDR2 FQNEAQ. Trimming removed 0 bases from V and 14 bases from J, with 10 bases in between. This CDR3 reads CASSLAQGELFF. In DNA form, the CDR3 reads TGTGCCAGCAGCTTAGCACAGGGAGAGCTGTTTTTT.

At least ten counts were recorded for this clonotype. The rearrangement links TRBV6-1 to TRBJ1-5; a possible D gene is TRBD1 (5 bases). Germline-derived CDR1 and CDR2 are MNHNS and SASEGT. The CDR3 covers 15 residues. V was pared by 6 bases and J by 2 bases, with 14 bases between. The CDR3 loop reads CASRPQGGGNQPQHF. The CDR3, as DNA: TGTGCCAGCAGGCCCCAGGGAGGTGGCAATCAGCCCCAGCATTTT.